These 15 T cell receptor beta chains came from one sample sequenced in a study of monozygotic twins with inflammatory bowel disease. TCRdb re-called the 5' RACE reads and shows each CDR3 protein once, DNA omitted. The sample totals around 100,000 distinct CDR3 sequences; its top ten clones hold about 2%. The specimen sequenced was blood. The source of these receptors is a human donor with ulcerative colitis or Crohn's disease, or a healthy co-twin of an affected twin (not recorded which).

Here the CDR3 reads CSVVLGPNEQFF. J is TRBJ2-1 and V is TRBV29-1; TCRdb's assignment of TRBD2 cannot be checked, as there is no DNA. Germline CDR1 SQVTM, CDR2 ANQGSEA. This CDR3 has 12 amino acids.

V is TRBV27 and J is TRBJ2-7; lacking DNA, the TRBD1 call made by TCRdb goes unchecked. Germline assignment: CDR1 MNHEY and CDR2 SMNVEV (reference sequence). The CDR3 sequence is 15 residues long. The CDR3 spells CASSLPGTGTYEQYF.

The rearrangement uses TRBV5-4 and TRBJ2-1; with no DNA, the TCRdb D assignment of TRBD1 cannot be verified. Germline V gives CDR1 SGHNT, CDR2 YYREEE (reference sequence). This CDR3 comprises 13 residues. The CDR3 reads CASSWGDRAEQFF.

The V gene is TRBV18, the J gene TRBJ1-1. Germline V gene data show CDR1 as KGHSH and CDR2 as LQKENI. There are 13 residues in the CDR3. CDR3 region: CASSPPERAEAFF.

The CDR3 reads CASSFSRLNTGELFF. The chain employs TRBV5-1 and TRBJ2-2. The CDR3 length is 15 residues. CDR1 and CDR2 (germline): SGHRS, YFSETQ.

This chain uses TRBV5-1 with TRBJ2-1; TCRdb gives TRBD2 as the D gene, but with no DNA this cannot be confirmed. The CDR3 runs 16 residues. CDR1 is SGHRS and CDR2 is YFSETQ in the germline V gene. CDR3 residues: CASSPARDFSYNEQFF.

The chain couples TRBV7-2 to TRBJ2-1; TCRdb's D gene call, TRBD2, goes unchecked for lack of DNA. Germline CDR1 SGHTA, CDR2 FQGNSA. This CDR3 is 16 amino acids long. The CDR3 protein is CASSSRDWTRGGEQFF.

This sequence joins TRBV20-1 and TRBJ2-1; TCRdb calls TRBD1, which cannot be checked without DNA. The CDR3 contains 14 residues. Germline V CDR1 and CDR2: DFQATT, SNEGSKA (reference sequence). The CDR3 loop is CSVPGRVPYNEQFF.

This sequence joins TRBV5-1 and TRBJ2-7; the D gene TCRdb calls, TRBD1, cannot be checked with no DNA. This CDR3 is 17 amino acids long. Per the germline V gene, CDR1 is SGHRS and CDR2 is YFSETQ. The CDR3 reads CASSPGRSEWAHYEQYF.

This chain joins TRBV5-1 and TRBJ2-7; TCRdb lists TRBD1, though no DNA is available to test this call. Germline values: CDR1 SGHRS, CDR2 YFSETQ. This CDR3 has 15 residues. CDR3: CASSDTGQGAYEQYF.

CDR3 in amino acids: CASSLASIGYTF. This rearrangement joins TRBV28 to TRBJ1-2. This CDR3 contains 12 residues. Germline CDR1 reads MDHEN; CDR2 reads SYDVKM.

The CDR3 loop reads CASGRELYEQYF. The chain is built from TRBV2 and TRBJ2-7. This CDR3 comprises 12 residues. Germline assignment: CDR1 SNHLY and CDR2 FYNNEI.

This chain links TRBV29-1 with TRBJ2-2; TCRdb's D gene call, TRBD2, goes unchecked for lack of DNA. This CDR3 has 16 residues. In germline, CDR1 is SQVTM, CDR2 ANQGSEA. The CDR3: CSVVQLAGGPAGELFF.

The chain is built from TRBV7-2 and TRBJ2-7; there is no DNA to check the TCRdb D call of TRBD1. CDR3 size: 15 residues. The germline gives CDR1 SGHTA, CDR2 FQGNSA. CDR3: CASSTLSGVGYEQYF.

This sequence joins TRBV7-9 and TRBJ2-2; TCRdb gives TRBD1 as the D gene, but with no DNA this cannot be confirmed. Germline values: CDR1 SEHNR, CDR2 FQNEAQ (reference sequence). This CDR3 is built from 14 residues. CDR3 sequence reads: CASSRDRVTGELFF.